This TCR beta chain was identified in a study of shared clonotypes between healthy human individuals. Study-wide results and caveats: The study found roughly 5% of naive CD4 clonotypes shared across several donors. Memory subsets generally showed smaller estimated richness than naive subsets did.

All donors were healthy HIV-negative adults lacking recent acute infections or vaccinations. CD4+ cells underwent separation, giving CD45RA+ naive and CD45RA-negative memory subsets. Some clones are missing from TCRdb's copy, which holds only in-frame ones; the method was immunoSEQ multiplex PCR. The sample lists roughly 530,000 clones, 90% to 96% occurring once. Trimming took 2 bases from V and 5 from J, leaving 16 bases between them. This CDR3 comprises 17 residues. From germline, CDR1 is KGHSH and CDR2 LQKENI. A remark on this clone: Its antigen remains unidentified.

The receptor was derived from a woman aged 25 to 39 in good health. V and J are TRBV18 and TRBJ1-6; no definite D call. The sequencing input was naive CD4+ T cells sorted from blood. Indicated subset: CD45RA+ positively selected. CDR3 DNA: TGTGCCAGCTCACCAATTCCCGTCCCTGCGGATAATTCACCCCTCCACTTT. It specifies CASSPIPVPADNSPLHF.